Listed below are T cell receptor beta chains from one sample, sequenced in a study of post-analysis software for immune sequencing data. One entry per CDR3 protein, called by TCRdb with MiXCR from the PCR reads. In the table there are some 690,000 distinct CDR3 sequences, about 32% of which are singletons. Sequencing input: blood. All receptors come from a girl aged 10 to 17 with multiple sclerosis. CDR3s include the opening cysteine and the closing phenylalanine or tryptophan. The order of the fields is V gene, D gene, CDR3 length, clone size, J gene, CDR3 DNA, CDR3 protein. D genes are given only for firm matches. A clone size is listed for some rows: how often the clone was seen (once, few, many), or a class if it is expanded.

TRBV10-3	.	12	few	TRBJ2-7	TGTGCCGCCCGGGACGACAGCTACGAGCAGTACTTC	CAARDDSYEQYF
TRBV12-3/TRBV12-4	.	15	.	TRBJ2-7	TGTGCCAGCACCGGGAACCGAGGCAGGGGATACGAGCAGTACTTC	CASTGNRGRGYEQYF
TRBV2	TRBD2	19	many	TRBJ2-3	TGTGCCAGCAGCGACCGGAGGGCCCTTGGCGGGGGTTCGGCGGATACGCAGTATTTT	CASSDRRALGGGSADTQYF
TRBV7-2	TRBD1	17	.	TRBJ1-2	TGTGCCAGCAGCTTAAACCCAGGACAGGCGCTTGGGGGTGGCCACACCTTC	CASSLNPGQALGGGHTF
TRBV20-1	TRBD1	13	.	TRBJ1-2	TGCAGTGCTAGCCCCGACAGGGGCTATGGCTACACCTTC	CSASPDRGYGYTF
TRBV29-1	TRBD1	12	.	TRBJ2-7	TGCAGCGCCGCAACAGGGGGCTACGAGCAGTACTTC	CSAATGGYEQYF
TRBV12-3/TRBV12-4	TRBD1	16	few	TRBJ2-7	TGTGCCAGCAGTTTAGCCAGAGGACAGGTGCCCTTCGAGCAGTACTTC	CASSLARGQVPFEQYF
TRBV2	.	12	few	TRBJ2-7	TGTGCCAGCGGGGACATGTTCAACGAGCAGTACTTC	CASGDMFNEQYF
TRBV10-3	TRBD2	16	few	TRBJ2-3	TGTGCCATCAGTGAGTCGGCTAGCGGGAGCACAGATACGCAGTATTTT	CAISESASGSTDTQYF
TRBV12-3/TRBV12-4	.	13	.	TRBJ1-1	TGTGCCAGCAGTTTTGGGGGGGCAACTGAAGCTTTCTTT	CASSFGGATEAFF
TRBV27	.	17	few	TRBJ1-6	TGTGCCAGCAGTTTATCGAGAGGGGGGACTTTGGCGGCACCCCTCCACTTT	CASSLSRGGTLAAPLHF
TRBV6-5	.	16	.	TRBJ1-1	TGTGCCAGCAGTTTCCTGGGGAGTAGGGGGAACACTGAAGCTTTCTTT	CASSFLGSRGNTEAFF
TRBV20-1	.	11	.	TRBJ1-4	TGCAGTGCTAGAGGATCGACGGGACTGTTTTTT	CSARGSTGLFF
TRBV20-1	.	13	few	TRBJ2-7	TGCAGTGCTCGAGATCTACGCTATCGCGAGCAGTACTTC	CSARDLRYREQYF
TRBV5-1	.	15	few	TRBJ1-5	TGCGCCAGCAGCCCCTCGGGACACTTTAATCAGCCCCAGCATTTT	CASSPSGHFNQPQHF
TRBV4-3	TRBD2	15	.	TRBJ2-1	TGCGCCAGCAGCCGAGTAGCGGGAGGGGACAATGAGCAGTTCTTC	CASSRVAGGDNEQFF
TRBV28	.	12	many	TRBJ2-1	TGTGCCAGCAGGCCACCCTACAATGAGCAGTTCTTC	CASRPPYNEQFF
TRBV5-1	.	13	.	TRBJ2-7	TGCGCCAGCAGCTTGTTACTATCCTACGAGCAGTACTTC	CASSLLLSYEQYF
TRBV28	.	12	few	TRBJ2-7	TGTGCCAGCAGTCCACCCCGAGGTCAGCAGTACTTC	CASSPPRGQQYF
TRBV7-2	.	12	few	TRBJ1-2	TGTGCCAGCAGCAACACCCAGGGTGGCTACACCTTC	CASSNTQGGYTF
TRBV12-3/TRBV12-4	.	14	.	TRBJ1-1	TGTGCCAGCCGAGAACCGGGACGGTACACTGAAGCTTTCTTT	CASREPGRYTEAFF
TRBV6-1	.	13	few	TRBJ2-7	TGTGCCAGCAGTGAATCGATAGGCTACGAGCAGTACTTC	CASSESIGYEQYF
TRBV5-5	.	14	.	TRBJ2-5	TGTGCCAGCAGCTTGGCCGCTAGCCCAGAGACCCAGTACTTC	CASSLAASPETQYF
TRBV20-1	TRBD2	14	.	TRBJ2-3	TGCAGTGCTTATAGCGGGACTAGCACAGATACGCAGTATTTT	CSAYSGTSTDTQYF
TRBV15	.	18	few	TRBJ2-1	TGTGCCACCAGCAGAGATCCCTTGGTGGGGCAGAGAAAAAATGAGCAGTTCTTC	CATSRDPLVGQRKNEQFF
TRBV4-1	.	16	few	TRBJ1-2	TGCGCCAGCAGCCAAGTTACTTCGGCCAGGGGTAGTGGCTACACCTTC	CASSQVTSARGSGYTF
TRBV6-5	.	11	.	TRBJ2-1	TGTGCCAGCAACTATCGTCGTGAGCAGTTCTTC	CASNYRREQFF
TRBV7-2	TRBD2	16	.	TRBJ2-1	TGTGCCAGCAGCCTAACCGGGACTAGCGGAAACAATGAGCAGTTCTTC	CASSLTGTSGNNEQFF
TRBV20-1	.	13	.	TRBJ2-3	TGCAGTGCCCCTGACCGTTTCACAGATACGCAGTATTTT	CSAPDRFTDTQYF
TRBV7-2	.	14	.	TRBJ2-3	TGTGCCAGCACCACGAGGGCAAGGGCAGATACGCAGTATTTT	CASTTRARADTQYF
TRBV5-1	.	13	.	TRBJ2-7	TGCACCAGCAGCTGGAATCGGGCCTACGAGCAGTACTTC	CTSSWNRAYEQYF
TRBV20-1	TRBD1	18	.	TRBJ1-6	TGCAGTGCTAGAGGGACAGGGGCGCTTAGCTCCTATAATTCACCCCTCCACTTT	CSARGTGALSSYNSPLHF
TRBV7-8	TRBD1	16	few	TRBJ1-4	TGTGCCAGCAGCTTAGCGCTCGGCAGGGGGCAAGAAAAACTGTTTTTT	CASSLALGRGQEKLFF
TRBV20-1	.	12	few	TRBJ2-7	TGCAGTGCTAGTATGAGCTCCTACGAGCAGTACTTC	CSASMSSYEQYF
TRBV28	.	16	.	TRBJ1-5	TGTGCCAGCAGTTTAGAATATGAGTCCAGGAATCAGCCCCAGCATTTT	CASSLEYESRNQPQHF
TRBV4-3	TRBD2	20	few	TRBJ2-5	TGCGCCAGCAGCCAAGATGGGGTAGCGGGAGTTCCCTTCCGTGGAGAGACCCAGTACTTC	CASSQDGVAGVPFRGETQYF
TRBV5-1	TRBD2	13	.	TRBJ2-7	TGCGCCAGCAGCTCGGGACTAGCGGGAGATAAGTACTTC	CASSSGLAGDKYF
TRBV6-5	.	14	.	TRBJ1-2	TGTGCCAGCAGTGATCCCTCGGGGAACTATGGCTACACCTTC	CASSDPSGNYGYTF